A single sample is the source of the 10 T cell receptor beta chains below, sequenced in a study of shared clonotypes between healthy human individuals. Data came from immunoSEQ multiplex PCR; TCRdb stores just in-frame clones and leaves some out. The sample records around 690,000 clones, 90% being singletons. The sample consisted of memory CD8+ T cells from PBMCs. The subset here: CD45RO+ cells pooled with CCR7-negative TemRA cells. Receptors originate from a man younger than 35 in good health. Some clones in this sample may be carry-over from other donors' samples.

The rearrangement links TRBV27 to TRBJ2-7; D uncertain. CDR1 and CDR2 (germline): MNHEY, SMNVEV (reference sequence). Trimming removed 5 bases from V and 6 bases from J, with 14 bases in between. This CDR3 comprises 13 residues. The CDR3 DNA is TGTGCCAGCAGTCCCCTGGGTCCTAGCGAGCAGTACTTC. Its translation: CASSPLGPSEQYF.

The V gene is TRBV10-3, the J gene TRBJ1-3; TRBD1 might be the D (5 bases). V dropped 10 bases and J dropped 4 bases, with 17 bases sitting between them. This CDR3 has 14 amino acids. Germline V gene data show CDR1 as ENHRY and CDR2 as SYGVKD. CDR3 residues: CASDKGVSGNTIYF. CDR3 sequence (DNA): TGTGCCAGTGACAAAGGGGTCTCAGGAAACACCATATATTTT.

V and J are TRBV29-1 and TRBJ2-1; TRBD2 might be the D (6 bases). CDR1 is SQVTM and CDR2 is ANQGSEA in the germline V gene. Trimming pared 5 bases from V and 0 bases from J, leaving 11 bases between. This CDR3 has 14 amino acids. The CDR3 is CSVFGGSSYNEQFF. CDR3 bases: TGCAGCGTTTTCGGGGGTTCCTCCTACAATGAGCAGTTCTTC.

The gene calls are TRBV9 and TRBJ1-3; 10 nucleotides line up with TRBD1. Germline V lookup: CDR1 SGDLS, CDR2 YYNGEE. The V segment lost 1 base and the J segment 3 bases; nucleotides outside the gene matches: 7. CDR3 size: 17 residues. The CDR3 sequence: CASSVRTGTGVGNTIYF. CDR3 DNA sequence: TGTGCCAGCAGCGTACGGACCGGGACAGGGGTTGGAAACACCATATATTTT.

The genes are TRBV28 and TRBJ2-4; 8 nucleotides align to TRBD1. The trim removed 6 bases at V and 0 bases at J, leaving 1 base unmatched. The germline gives CDR1 MDHEN, CDR2 SYDVKM. This CDR3 is built from 14 residues. For the CDR3, the DNA is TGTGCCAGCAGACAGGGGGTAGCCAAAAACATTCAGTACTTC. It translates to CASRQGVAKNIQYF.

The chain combines TRBV5-1 with TRBJ2-7, with 7 positions matching TRBD1. The germline CDR1 and CDR2 sequences are SGHRS and YFSETQ. V shed 5 bases and J 5 bases; nucleotides not matched to a gene: 10. The CDR3 is 14 residues long. Written as DNA, the CDR3 is TGCGCCAGCAGGTCGTGGGGCGGACAGGACGAGCAGTACTTC. As protein: CASRSWGGQDEQYF. Full variable domain (missing parts from reference TRBV5-1 and TRBJ2-7): KAGVTQTPRYLIKTRGQQVTLSCSPISGHRSVSWYQQTPGQGLQFLFEYFSETQRNKGNFPGRFSGRQFSNSRSEMNVSTLELGDSALYLCASRSWGGQDEQYFGPGTRLTVT.

CDR3 DNA: TGTGCCAGCAGCGCAGGGGACGCCTACGAGCAGTACTTC. Protein product: CASSAGDAYEQYF. This chain connects TRBV9 to TRBJ2-7; TRBD1 might be the D (6 bases). This CDR3 comprises 13 residues. The germline CDR1 and CDR2 sequences are SGDLS and YYNGEE. V dropped 3 bases and J dropped 2 bases, with 9 bases sitting between them. Using reference TRBV9 and TRBJ2-7 for the parts outside the CDR3, the full variable domain is DSGVTQTPKHLITATGQRVTLRCSPRSGDLSVYWYQQSLDQGLQFLIQYYNGEERAKGNILERFSAQQFPDLHSELNLSSLELGDSALYFCASSAGDAYEQYFGPGTRLTVT.

This clone was counted only a few times. The V and J genes are TRBV19 and TRBJ2-5; weak D call: TRBD1 (6 bases). This CDR3 contains 16 residues. Deletions cut 6 bases from V and 2 bases from J, with 19 bases between. Germline CDR1 and CDR2: LNHDA and SQIVND (reference sequence). CDR3 in amino acids: CASSRQAGAVQETQYF. CDR3 DNA: TGTGCCAGTAGCCGCCAAGCAGGGGCCGTTCAAGAGACCCAGTACTTC.

The chain uses TRBV27 and TRBJ2-3; D might be TRBD2 (5 bases). The CDR3 covers 15 residues. In germline, CDR1 is MNHEY, CDR2 SMNVEV (reference sequence). The ends were cut back, 4 bases at V and 0 bases at J, with 11 bases in the middle. CDR3 amino acids: CASSWSGPSTDTQYF. The CDR3, as DNA: TGTGCCAGCAGTTGGAGCGGTCCTAGCACAGATACGCAGTATTTT.

The chain combines TRBV5-4 with TRBJ2-2; D is unclear. The CDR3 extends over 12 amino acids. V was clipped by 1 base and J by 10 bases, with 8 bases between them. Germline V CDR1 and CDR2: SGHNT, YYREEE (reference sequence). CDR3 region: CASSLFGSELFF. The DNA for the CDR3 is TGTGCCAGCAGCTTGTTTGGGTCGGAGCTGTTTTTT.